The rows below give T cell receptor beta chains drawn from one sample of a study of T cells in tuberculosis. Sequenced by immunoSEQ multiplex PCR; TCRdb stores in-frame clones only, minus some. Of 20,000 to 25,000 clones listed, less than 98% are singletons. The sequenced sample was PBMCs. The receptors here all came from a donor aged 10-29 years with latent tuberculosis or without tuberculosis infection. Each CDR3 is given with its conserved first and last residue. A D gene is named only where the DNA matches it firmly. Some rows mark clone size as missing; the rest say once, few, many or name a class of expanded clone.

j_call	d_call	clone_size	v_call	cdr3_aa	cdr3_nt
TRBJ2-3	NA	NA	TRBV21-1	CASSMRSSETGTASTDTQYF	TGTGCCAGCAGCATGAGATCGTCTGAAACCGGGACAGCCAGCACAGATACGCAGTATTTT
TRBJ1-5	NA	NA	TRBV6-4	CASSIGGNQPQHF	TGTGCCAGCAGTATCGGGGGCAATCAGCCCCAGCATTTT
TRBJ1-1	TRBD1	NA	TRBV12-5	CASGLAFLGQGGTEAFF	TGTGCTAGTGGTTTGGCTTTTCTGGGACAGGGGGGAACTGAAGCTTTCTTT
TRBJ2-7	TRBD1	once	TRBV5-4	CASSLGQGFEQYF	TGTGCCAGCAGCTTGGGACAGGGGTTCGAGCAGTACTTC
TRBJ2-7	TRBD1	NA	TRBV7-9	CASSSGRGQTYEQYF	TGTGCCAGCAGCTCGGGTAGGGGACAGACTTACGAGCAGTACTTC
TRBJ2-1	TRBD1	NA	TRBV28	CASSPPGQGAYNEQFF	TGTGCCAGCAGTCCCCCTGGGCAGGGGGCCTACAATGAGCAGTTCTTC
TRBJ2-4	TRBD2	NA	TRBV19	CASSTARGGARNIQYF	TGTGCCAGTAGTACGGCCCGCGGGGGGGCTCGGAACATTCAGTACTTC
TRBJ1-2	NA	NA	TRBV18	CASSPLRGAFGYTF	TGTGCCAGCTCTCCCCTCAGGGGCGCCTTCGGCTACACCTTC
TRBJ1-1	NA	once	TRBV7-9	CASRSSREGKAFF	TGTGCCAGCAGATCCAGTAGGGAGGGGAAAGCTTTCTTT
TRBJ2-7	NA	NA	TRBV25-1	CASSGHYEQYF	TGTGCCAGCAGTGGACACTACGAGCAGTACTTC
TRBJ2-6	NA	NA	TRBV25-1	CASSGTVSGANVLTF	TGTGCCAGCAGTGGGACAGTCTCTGGGGCCAACGTCCTGACTTTC
TRBJ2-1	TRBD2	NA	TRBV5-1	CASSLARLAQVHEQFF	TGCGCCAGCAGCCTAGCTCGACTAGCTCAGGTCCATGAGCAGTTCTTC
TRBJ2-5	TRBD1	NA	TRBV18	CASSPGTGETQYF	TGTGCCAGCTCCCCCGGGACAGGAGAGACCCAGTACTTC
TRBJ2-3	TRBD2	NA	TRBV6-5	CASSYRSGGAGDTQYF	TGTGCCAGCAGTTACCGTAGCGGGGGGGCTGGAGATACGCAGTATTTT
TRBJ2-2	TRBD1	once	TRBV19	CASSLNQGAHIGELFF	TGTGCCAGTAGTTTGAACCAGGGGGCGCATATCGGGGAGCTGTTTTTT
TRBJ1-6	TRBD1	NA	TRBV25-1	CASSALDRGYNSPLHF	TGTGCCAGCAGTGCCCTAGACAGGGGTTATAATTCACCCCTCCACTTT
TRBJ2-7	TRBD1	NA	TRBV10-2	CASSGGQGTYEQYF	TGCGCCAGCAGCGGTGGACAGGGGACCTACGAGCAGTACTTC
TRBJ1-1	TRBD1	NA	TRBV9	CASSARTGEMNTEAFF	TGTGCCAGCAGCGCACGGACAGGGGAGATGAACACTGAAGCTTTCTTT
TRBJ2-7	NA	NA	TRBV9	CASSVGGLRTYEQYF	TGTGCCAGCAGCGTAGGAGGATTGAGGACCTACGAGCAGTACTTC
TRBJ2-6	NA	NA	TRBV9	CASSVAIFGIDSGANVLTF	TGTGCCAGCAGCGTAGCGATTTTCGGGATAGACTCTGGGGCCAACGTCCTGACTTTC
TRBJ1-1	NA	NA	TRBV5-6	CASSLSLLPTRNTEAFF	TGTGCCAGCAGCTTGTCGCTTTTACCAACAAGAAACACTGAAGCTTTCTTT
TRBJ2-1	NA	NA	TRBV5-1	CASSWGAGSSYNEQFF	TGCGCCAGCAGCTGGGGTGCCGGGAGCTCCTACAATGAGCAGTTCTTC
TRBJ2-5	NA	NA	TRBV13	CASSKNTEYYQETQYF	TGTGCCAGCAGCAAAAACACCGAATATTACCAAGAGACCCAGTACTTC
TRBJ1-2	NA	NA	TRBV11-2	CASSLVEGPVGGYTF	TGTGCCAGCAGCTTAGTTGAGGGTCCGGTGGGAGGCTACACCTTC
TRBJ1-1	NA	NA	TRBV2	CASMQENTEAFF	TGTGCCAGCATGCAGGAGAACACTGAAGCTTTCTTT
TRBJ1-3	TRBD1	once	TRBV2	CASSADRGYGNTIYF	TGTGCCAGCAGCGCCGACAGGGGATATGGAAACACCATATATTTT
TRBJ2-7	TRBD1	NA	TRBV5-1	CASSLEDRGRYEQYF	TGCGCCAGCAGCTTGGAAGACAGGGGGCGATACGAGCAGTACTTC
TRBJ2-5	TRBD2	NA	TRBV11-2	CASSRTSGGKETQYF	TGTGCCAGCAGCCGGACTAGCGGGGGGAAAGAGACCCAGTACTTC
TRBJ2-7	NA	NA	TRBV18	CASSPLRESEQYF	TGTGCCAGCTCACCACTACGGGAAAGCGAGCAGTACTTC
TRBJ2-5	NA	NA	TRBV9	CASSVATGGFQETQYF	TGTGCCAGCAGCGTAGCTACCGGGGGATTCCAAGAGACCCAGTACTTC
TRBJ1-1	TRBD1	NA	TRBV7-2	CASSRSGGVSLSEAFF	TGTGCCAGCAGCAGGTCAGGGGGCGTTTCCCTCTCTGAAGCTTTCTTT
TRBJ1-6	NA	NA	TRBV27	CASSPLPIRRERDSPLHF	TGTGCCAGCAGCCCCCTACCCATACGACGGGAGAGGGATTCACCCCTCCACTTT
TRBJ1-5	TRBD1	NA	TRBV11-2	CASSPRTGNSNQPQHF	TGTGCCAGCAGCCCCCGGACAGGGAATAGCAATCAGCCCCAGCATTTT
TRBJ2-2	TRBD1	NA	TRBV9	CASSPWTGRTGELFF	TGTGCCAGCAGCCCTTGGACAGGTCGGACCGGGGAGCTGTTTTTT
TRBJ2-1	TRBD2	NA	TRBV4-1	CASSPPGQLAGANEQFF	TGCGCCAGCAGCCCTCCTGGTCAACTAGCGGGAGCCAATGAGCAGTTCTTC
TRBJ1-1	NA	once	TRBV5-1	CASNHVAGNTEAFF	TGCGCCAGCAACCACGTGGCGGGGAACACTGAAGCTTTCTTT
TRBJ1-5	NA	NA	TRBV7-2	CASSLYGDSNQPQHF	TGTGCCAGCAGCTTATATGGAGATAGTAATCAGCCCCAGCATTTT
TRBJ2-3	TRBD1	NA	TRBV18	CASSPPGSLRGQGDTQYF	TGTGCCAGCTCACCACCGGGGAGTCTAAGGGGGCAGGGAGATACGCAGTATTTT
TRBJ1-2	NA	NA	TRBV5-1	CASSEDTYGYTF	TGCGCCAGCAGCGAAGACACCTATGGCTACACCTTC
TRBJ2-1	NA	NA	TRBV9	CASSFIGGLNYNEQFF	TGTGCCAGCAGCTTTATCGGGGGTTTGAACTACAATGAGCAGTTCTTC
TRBJ1-1	NA	NA	TRBV5-8	CASSSDRQLMNTEAFF	TGTGCCAGCAGCTCGGACAGACAACTTATGAACACTGAAGCTTTCTTT
TRBJ2-5	NA	NA	TRBV4-1	CASSPPSLETQYF	TGCGCCAGCAGCCCCCCCTCACTGGAGACCCAGTACTTC
TRBJ1-2	NA	NA	TRBV5-5	CASSSGQLFNYGYTF	TGTGCCAGCAGTTCCGGACAGCTCTTTAACTATGGCTACACCTTC
TRBJ2-7	NA	NA	TRBV14	CASSPQGTPYEQYF	TGTGCCAGCAGCCCCCAGGGGACCCCTTACGAGCAGTACTTC
TRBJ2-2	NA	NA	TRBV6-6	CASTKTGNTGELFF	TGTGCCAGCACCAAGACAGGAAACACCGGGGAGCTGTTTTTT
TRBJ1-2	NA	NA	TRBV6-1	CASTPGQGRQYGYTF	TGTGCCAGCACCCCGGGGCAGGGGAGACAATATGGCTACACCTTC
TRBJ2-3	TRBD1	NA	TRBV6-5	CAVTTGADTQYF	TGTGCTGTTACTACAGGGGCAGATACGCAGTATTTT
TRBJ1-2	TRBD1	NA	TRBV5-1	CASSLVGGAYGYTF	TGCGCCAGCAGCTTGGTAGGGGGCGCTTATGGCTACACCTTC
TRBJ1-1	NA	NA	TRBV30	CAWARERNTEAFF	TGTGCCTGGGCAAGGGAGAGGAACACTGAAGCTTTCTTT
TRBJ2-7	TRBD2	NA	TRBV7-8	CASSLYDRDYGRYEQYF	TGTGCCAGCAGCTTGTACGATCGGGACTACGGGAGATACGAGCAGTACTTC
TRBJ2-3	TRBD2	NA	TRBV18	CASSPGGLAGDTQYF	TGTGCCAGCTCACCAGGGGGACTAGCAGGAGATACGCAGTATTTT
TRBJ1-1	NA	NA	TRBV6-5	CASGFGWGVETEAFF	TGTGCCAGCGGATTTGGGTGGGGGGTGGAGACTGAAGCTTTCTTT
TRBJ2-7	NA	NA	TRBV29-1	CSVDGQGSSYEQYF	TGCAGCGTTGACGGTCAGGGGAGCTCCTACGAGCAGTACTTC
TRBJ1-2	NA	NA	TRBV18	CASSPLAPNYGYTF	TGTGCCAGCTCACCTCTGGCCCCTAACTATGGCTACACCTTC
TRBJ2-1	NA	NA	TRBV6-6	CASSYGYEQFF	TGTGCCAGCAGTTACGGCTATGAGCAGTTCTTC
TRBJ2-2	NA	once	TRBV6-6	CASSYLRDNTGELFF	TGTGCCAGCAGTTACCTCCGGGATAACACCGGGGAGCTGTTTTTT
TRBJ1-2	TRBD1	NA	TRBV18	CASSPVNLGGAGYGYTF	TGTGCCAGCTCACCCGTAAACCTAGGGGGCGCCGGCTATGGCTACACCTTC
TRBJ2-3	NA	once	TRBV7-2	CASSYPTGTRRPNTQYF	TGTGCCAGCAGCTACCCCACAGGGACAAGGAGGCCGAATACGCAGTATTTT
TRBJ2-3	NA	NA	TRBV7-3	CASSLRLGMGPSTDTQYF	TGTGCCAGCAGCTTAAGGCTGGGAATGGGGCCAAGCACAGATACGCAGTATTTT